This TCR beta chain was captured in a study of CD8+ T cells in alopecia areata. Following extraction, RNA underwent reverse transcription to cDNA, which served as the sequencing template. Produced via immunoSEQ multiplex PCR; TCRdb's table is partial and in-frame only. This table has about 140,000 clones, less than 65% appearing once. Remarks on this clone: The sample contains more than one DNA sequence encoding this CDR3.

The sequence derives from a human donor in good health. The sample taken for sequencing was CD8+ T cells sorted from blood.

CDR3 sequence: CSAGTDYGYTF. The CDR3 nucleotides are TGCAGCGCCGGGACAGATTATGGCTACACCTTC. This chain links TRBV29-1 with TRBJ1-2, with TRBD1 identical over 7 bases. Germline assignment: CDR1 SQVTM and CDR2 ANQGSEA. The trim removed 7 bases at V and 5 bases at J, leaving 4 bases unmatched. This CDR3 region has 11 residues.